Shown below are 27 T cell receptor beta chains from a single sample sequenced in a study of T cells in Graves' hyperthyroidism and ophthalmopathy. The CDR3 regions of TCR beta were amplified from RNA transcripts. First-round RT-PCR of the TCR CDR3 relied on the HTBI primer set. TCRdb used MiXCR to reprocess the multiplex PCR reads, holding one entry per CDR3 protein. The sample gives about 400,000 distinct CDR3 sequences, about 15% of which show up once; approximately 29% is in the top ten. Sequencing was carried out using blood. Receptors were obtained from a woman in her thirties with Graves' hyperthyroidism.

This clonotype was seen many times. This chain links TRBV30 with TRBJ2-1, with D possibly TRBD2 on 6 matching bases. The CDR3 consists of 12 residues. The V gene's germline CDR1 is GTSNPN and CDR2 SVGIG (reference sequence). V was shortened by 4 bases and J by 6 bases, with 10 bases between the two germline ends. The CDR3 here is CAWMTRPNEQFF. CDR3 nucleotide sequence: TGTGCCTGGATGACTAGGCCCAATGAGCAGTTCTTC.

Remarks on this clonotype: This may be a read error, as it is one base from a much larger clone. The DNA is omitted, as the CDR3 cannot be located on it reliably, and the CDR3 follows TCRdb's listing. The chain uses TRBV7-2 and TRBJ2-1; the table's D gene call, TRBD1, was not cross checked with the DNA. The CDR3 adds up to 18 amino acids, both ends counted. Germline V gene sequence: CDR1 SGHTA, CDR2 FQGNSA. CDR3 sequence reads: CASSSQVGGGSSYNEQIF.

In its sample, this clonotype was seen many times. This chain connects TRBV20-1 to TRBJ2-7; 8 nucleotides line up with TRBD1. V lost 3 bases and J lost 3; bases outside the gene matches: 4. The germline gives CDR1 DFQATT, CDR2 SNEGSKA (reference sequence). This CDR3 spans 13 amino acids. CDR3 coding DNA: TGCAGTGCTAGCCGGGACAGGATCTACGAGCAGTACTTC. As protein: CSASRDRIYEQYF.

This clonotype was recorded a few times. The chain carries TRBV7-2 and TRBJ2-1; 7 positions match TRBD2. Germline-derived CDR1 and CDR2 are SGHTA and FQGNSA. The ends lost 5 bases at V and 7 bases at J; junction bases unmatched: 14. The CDR3 is made up of 16 amino acids. The CDR3 loop is CASSQASGRTLNEQFF. CDR3 bases: TGTGCCAGCAGCCAAGCCTCCGGGAGGACACTTAATGAGCAGTTCTTC. Full variable domain (outside the CDR3, taken from reference TRBV7-2 and TRBJ2-1): GAGVSQSPSNKVTEKGKDVELRCDPISGHTALYWYRQSLGQGLEFLIYFQGNSAPDKSGLPSDRFSAERTGGSVSTLTIQRTQQEDSAVYLCASSQASGRTLNEQFFGPGTRLTVL.

The sample holds a few counts of this clonotype. J is TRBJ1-1 and V is TRBV18; D is ambiguous. The CDR3 loop spans 13 amino acids. Per the germline V gene, CDR1 is KGHSH and CDR2 is LQKENI. V dropped 3 bases and J dropped 3 bases, with 8 bases sitting between them. In DNA form, the CDR3 reads TGTGCCAGCTCACCGTCCATGGACACTGAAGCTTTCTTT. The encoded protein is CASSPSMDTEAFF.

The V call is TRBV24-1, the J call TRBJ2-6; a weak D match, TRBD2 (6 bases). Trimming removed 5 bases at V and 0 bases at J, with 10 bases between. CDR1 KGHDR and CDR2 SFDVKD come from the germline V gene. The CDR3 consists of 16 residues. The CDR3 sequence: CATSGGVSSGANVLTF. CDR3 sequence (DNA): TGTGCCACCAGTGGCGGGGTTAGCTCTGGGGCCAACGTCCTGACTTTC.

The V and J genes are TRBV6-5 and TRBJ2-1, with D maybe TRBD1 (6 bases). Between the trimmed V and J ends, which lost 2 bases and 7 bases, there was a span of 6 bases. Germline assignment: CDR1 MNHEY and CDR2 SVGAGI. The CDR3 is made up of 12 amino acids. CDR3 in amino acids: CASSYQGNEQFF. Written as DNA, the CDR3 is TGTGCCAGCAGTTACCAGGGGAATGAGCAGTTCTTC.

This clonotype was seen at least ten times. The rearrangement links TRBV20-1 to TRBJ2-3; 9 bases agree with TRBD2. The V gene's germline CDR1 is DFQATT and CDR2 SNEGSKA (reference sequence). CDR3 size: 14 residues. V lost 4 bases and J lost 4; bases outside the gene matches: 6. CDR3 nucleotides: TGCAGTGCTAAGGCGGGAGGGGGTGCAGATACGCAGTATTTT. It codes for CSAKAGGGADTQYF.

The J gene is TRBJ1-5, the V gene TRBV7-2, with TRBD1 identical over 7 bases. With 5 bases clipped from V and 0 bases from J, the junction kept 4 bases outside the gene matches. The CDR3 length is 15 residues. Germline CDR1 is SGHTA and CDR2 is FQGNSA. Here the CDR3 reads CASSRDSLSNQPQHF. The CDR3 DNA reads TGTGCCAGCAGCCGGGACAGTCTTAGCAATCAGCCCCAGCATTTT.

Regarding this clonotype: At one end, the junction sequence differs from germline, possibly due to a read error. The rearrangement joins TRBV19 to TRBJ2-7, with 7 bases matching TRBD1. The V gene's germline CDR1 is LNHDA and CDR2 SQIVND (reference sequence). CDR3 length equals 15 residues. The CDR3 sequence is CASDTPGQDPYGQYF. The CDR3 region has the DNA TGTGCCAGCGACACACCAGGACAGGACCCCTACGGGCAGTACTTC.

This rearrangement joins TRBV6-2 or TRBV6-3 to TRBJ1-5; tentative D call: TRBD1 (6 bases). CDR3 size: 14 residues. V shed 5 bases and J shed 3 bases, with 11 bases lying between them. Germline assignment: CDR1 MNHEY and CDR2 SVGEGT. The CDR3 sequence is CASSTRQVNQPQHF. Here the CDR3 DNA reads TGTGCCAGCAGTACCAGACAGGTCAATCAGCCCCAGCATTTT.

The V gene is TRBV2, the J gene TRBJ1-4, with 9 bases fitting TRBD1. CDR1 and CDR2 from the germline V gene are SNHLY and FYNNEI. The length of the CDR3 is 12 residues. Trimming removed 9 bases from V and 8 bases from J; junction bases left unmatched: 4. The CDR3 spells CASLGQGEKLFF. The CDR3, as DNA: TGTGCCAGTTTGGGACAGGGAGAAAAACTGTTTTTT.

Many counts were recorded for this clonotype. V gene TRBV7-9 combines with J gene TRBJ2-1, with a possible D match to TRBD1 (6 bases). The germline V gene has CDR1 SEHNR and CDR2 FQNEAQ (reference sequence). The ends were cut back, 5 bases at V and 10 bases at J, with 12 bases in the middle. The CDR3 has 12 amino acids. CDR3 protein: CASSTTGMEQFF. CDR3 DNA: TGTGCCAGCAGCACCACAGGGATGGAGCAGTTCTTC.

Many counts were recorded for this clonotype. This chain connects TRBV28 to TRBJ2-1; TRBD1 might be the D (6 bases). The CDR3 is 14 residues long. Trimming took off 6 bases at V and 3 bases at J, with 12 bases between the two ends. Germline V gives CDR1 MDHEN, CDR2 SYDVKM. The CDR3 reads CASRRGTFYNEQFF. CDR3 bases: TGTGCCAGCAGAAGAGGGACATTCTACAATGAGCAGTTCTTC.

The V gene is TRBV27, the J gene TRBJ2-1, with 11 bases identical to TRBD2. J was trimmed by 6 bases and V by 7 bases; bases with no gene match: 5. The CDR3 is 14 residues long. CDR1 is MNHEY and CDR2 is SMNVEV in the germline V gene (reference sequence). CDR3 sequence reads: CASTRGTSGNEQFF. CDR3 DNA sequence: TGTGCCAGCACACGCGGGACTAGCGGCAATGAGCAGTTCTTC.

This clonotype has at least ten counts. The V call is TRBV3-1, the J call TRBJ1-3; D gene uncertain. Germline loops: CDR1 LGHDT, CDR2 YNNKEL (reference sequence). V was clipped by 4 bases and J by 1 base, with 11 bases between them. The CDR3 contains 15 residues. The CDR3 region is CASSPAGLSGNTIYF. The CDR3 bases are TGTGCCAGCAGCCCCGCCGGCCTTTCTGGAAACACCATATATTTT.

For this clonotype: At one boundary the junction diverges from the germline segment, which might be a read error. The rearrangement links TRBV5-1 to TRBJ2-7; D not resolved. The CDR3 has 13 residues. CDR1 SGHRS and CDR2 YFSETQ come from the germline V gene. CDR3 DNA sequence: TGCGTCAGCAGCTTGGAAGGATTCCACGAGCAGTACTTC. It yields the protein CVSSLEGFHEQYF.

This clonotype was found many times. This chain links TRBV2 with TRBJ1-6; 11 positions match TRBD1. CDR3 size: 15 residues. The ends lost 5 bases at V and 10 bases at J; junction bases unmatched: 7. CDR1 SNHLY and CDR2 FYNNEI come from the germline V gene. The CDR3 DNA is TGTGCCAGCAGTTCCTGGGACAGGGGGGGATCACCCCTCCACTTT. This codes for CASSSWDRGGSPLHF.

Many counts were recorded for this clonotype. This chain connects TRBV2 to TRBJ2-1, with 9 bases aligning to TRBD1. The CDR3 covers 15 residues. Germline CDR1 is SNHLY and CDR2 is FYNNEI. V was clipped by 7 bases and J by 3 bases; unmatched bases: 7. CDR3 DNA: TGTGCCAGCACCCTGGGACAGGGAATCTACAATGAGCAGTTCTTC. It encodes CASTLGQGIYNEQFF.

The chain employs TRBV19 and TRBJ1-2; 11 positions match TRBD1. The V gene's germline CDR1 is LNHDA and CDR2 SQIVND (reference sequence). CDR3 size: 12 residues. The J segment lost 6 bases and the V segment lost 10 bases, leaving 4 bases of the junction unmatched. CDR3 loop: CATPGQGDGYTF. CDR3 nucleotides: TGTGCCACCCCGGGACAGGGGGATGGCTACACCTTC.

In the case of this clonotype: A much more abundant neighbour one base away suggests this may be a read error. The J gene is TRBJ2-7, the V gene TRBV5-1; weak D call: TRBD2 (5 bases). CDR3 length: 15 residues. CDR1 and CDR2 from the germline V gene are SGHRS and YFSETQ. The CDR3 coding sequence is TGCGCCAGCAGCTTGGTTATTAGCGAGGGCTACGAGAAGTACTTC. It specifies CASSLVISEGYEKYF.

This clonotype was detected ten times or more. This rearrangement joins TRBV12-3 or TRBV12-4 to TRBJ2-2; D gene unclear. The CDR3 covers 16 residues. Trimming pared 3 bases from V and 0 bases from J, leaving 11 bases between. Written as DNA, the CDR3 is TGTGCCAGCAGTTTTACATCGACGGCGAACACCGGGGAGCTGTTTTTT. Its translation is CASSFTSTANTGELFF.

This clonotype is a singleton in its sample. The V call is TRBV6-4, the J call TRBJ2-1; 12 bases map to TRBD2. V shed 2 bases and J 7 bases; nucleotides not matched to a gene: 0. Germline CDR1 is MRHNA and CDR2 is SNTAGT. The length of the CDR3 is 14 residues. The CDR3: CASSDGTSGNEQFF. The DNA for the CDR3 is TGTGCCAGCAGTGACGGGACTAGCGGGAATGAGCAGTTCTTC.

In this sample, this clonotype turned up many times. V gene TRBV11-2 combines with J gene TRBJ2-1, with D uncertain. The CDR3 covers 13 residues. The germline V and J ends were trimmed by 5 bases and 5 bases, with 10 bases remaining between them. Germline loops: CDR1 SGHAT, CDR2 FQNNGV. CDR3 nucleotides: TGTGCCAGCAGCCAGACTGAAAACAATGAGCAGTTCTTC. Amino acid sequence: CASSQTENNEQFF.

This clonotype was seen at least ten times. The genes are TRBV4-1 and TRBJ2-7; 7 bases agree with TRBD2. The CDR3 runs 15 residues. The J segment lost 3 bases and the V segment lost 0 bases, leaving 5 bases of the junction unmatched. The germline V gene encodes CDR1 MGHRA and CDR2 YSYEKL. This chain's CDR3 is CASSQDWEGIYEQYF. CDR3 bases: TGCGCCAGCAGCCAAGACTGGGAGGGAATCTACGAGCAGTACTTC.

This clonotype has ten or more counts. V gene TRBV18 combines with J gene TRBJ1-5; 7 nucleotides match TRBD1. Germline assignment: CDR1 KGHSH and CDR2 LQKENI. Germline trimming cut 3 bases from V and 0 bases from J; bases unmatched to any gene: 5. CDR3 length: 16 amino acids. CDR3 region: CASSPQGGNSNQPQHF. The CDR3 DNA sequence: TGTGCCAGCTCACCTCAGGGGGGGAATAGCAATCAGCCCCAGCATTTT.

The genes are TRBV7-9 and TRBJ1-5; possible D gene TRBD1, 5 bases. Germline CDR1 is SEHNR and CDR2 is FQNEAQ (reference sequence). V gave up 5 bases and J gave up 0 bases, with 11 bases separating them. The CDR3 contains 15 residues. This CDR3 is CASSLFGGSNQPQHF. CDR3 nucleotides: TGTGCCAGCAGCCTATTCGGGGGTAGCAATCAGCCCCAGCATTTT.